This T cell receptor beta chain was sequenced during a study of T cell changes during pregnancy in multiple sclerosis. Here immunoSEQ multiplex PCR was the method, and the copy in TCRdb shows in-frame clones only, minus some. Of 50,000 or so clones in the sample, about 92% are singletons; the top ten hold roughly 0.71%. V was trimmed by 4 bases and J by 0 bases, leaving 17 bases between them. CDR1 SGHRS and CDR2 YFSETQ come from the germline V gene. The CDR3 is made up of 17 amino acids. The sample was CD4+ T cells from peripheral blood mononuclear cells, taken in the third trimester of pregnancy. The chain joins TRBV5-1 to TRBJ2-1; a weak D match, TRBD1 (5 bases). This TCR derives from a female donor with multiple sclerosis, enrolled in a pregnancy study. The CDR3 coding sequence is TGCGCCAGCAGCCGACGAGAAGGGGCGAGCTCCTACAATGAGCAGTTCTTC. It is translated as CASSRREGASSYNEQFF.